A selection of T cell receptor beta chains follows, all from one sample in a study of T cells in Graves' hyperthyroidism and ophthalmopathy. TCRdb reprocessed the multiplex PCR reads via MiXCR and lists one record per CDR3 protein. Counted here are around 540,000 distinct CDR3 sequences, 35% to 55% occurring once; the ten biggest clones make up approximately 8.2%. The material sequenced was peripheral blood or thyroid tissue (not recorded which). These receptors were taken from a woman in her late teens or twenties with Graves' hyperthyroidism. CDR3s include the opening cysteine and the closing phenylalanine or tryptophan. A D gene is named only where the DNA matches it firmly. Clone size is not always given. Where it is, it says once, few, many or a class for expanded clones.

. TRBJ1-2 13 . TRBV19 CASSVVGVYGYTF TGTGCCAGTAGTGTGGTCGGGGTATATGGCTACACCTTC
. TRBJ2-6 14 . TRBV20-1 CSAIAGKGANVLTF TGCAGTGCTATAGCAGGGAAAGGGGCCAACGTCCTGACTTTC
many TRBJ1-2 14 . TRBV7-9 CASSLPGRAGGYTF TGTGCCAGCAGCTTGCCGGGACGGGCCGGTGGCTACACCTTC
. TRBJ2-7 14 . TRBV20-1 CSASYRVGSYEQYF TGCAGTGCCAGCTACAGGGTCGGCTCCTACGAGCAGTACTTC
many TRBJ1-2 14 . TRBV20-1 CSARVPRSNYGYTF TGCAGTGCTAGAGTCCCCAGGTCTAACTATGGCTACACCTTC
. TRBJ1-4 13 TRBD1 TRBV20-1 CSARDRGMWKLFF TGCAGTGCTAGGGACAGGGGGATGTGGAAACTGTTTTTT
many TRBJ1-5 14 . TRBV15 CATSTPNSNQPQHF TGTGCCACCAGCACCCCTAATAGCAATCAGCCCCAGCATTTT
. TRBJ1-4 16 . TRBV20-1 CSARAKNPGRLGKLFF TGCAGTGCTAGAGCCAAAAACCCGGGCCGACTGGGAAAACTGTTTTTT
few TRBJ1-6 14 . TRBV2 CASRQGRSNSPLHF TGTGCCAGCAGGCAGGGGAGGAGTAATTCACCCCTCCACTTT
many TRBJ1-1 13 TRBD1 TRBV10-3 CAIRAGQGSEAFF TGTGCCATCAGAGCCGGACAGGGAAGTGAAGCTTTCTTT
few TRBJ1-2 13 . TRBV13 CASGLVPMSGYTF TGTGCCAGCGGCTTAGTCCCAATGAGTGGCTACACCTTC
. TRBJ1-1 16 TRBD1 TRBV4-1 CASSRVHTGGNTEAFF TGCGCCAGCAGCCGAGTTCATACAGGGGGGAACACTGAAGCTTTCTTT
few TRBJ2-7 15 TRBD2 TRBV19 CASSPSIAGAYEQYF TGTGCCAGTAGTCCATCCATAGCGGGTGCCTACGAGCAGTACTTC
. TRBJ1-1 11 . TRBV6-5 CASKGHREAFF TGTGCCAGCAAGGGACACCGAGAAGCTTTCTTT
few TRBJ1-2 13 . TRBV7-6 CASRIVDGYGYTF TGTGCCAGCAGAATAGTGGACGGCTATGGCTACACCTTC
. TRBJ1-2 14 . TRBV10-3 CAISGAGFSYGYTF TGTGCCATCAGTGGGGCCGGGTTTAGCTATGGCTACACCTTC
. TRBJ1-5 13 . TRBV2 CASSGTSGAYEHF TGTGCCAGCAGTGGGACTAGCGGGGCCTACGAGCATTTT